One and the same sample provided the 24 T cell receptor beta chains below, sequenced in a study of T cells in Graves' hyperthyroidism and ophthalmopathy. RNA transcripts gave rise to amplified TCR beta CDR3 regions. A set of HTBI primers served as the primers for a first-round RT-PCR of the TCR CDR3. A single record per CDR3 protein comes from TCRdb applying MiXCR to the multiplex PCR reads. In the table there are fewer than 600,000 distinct CDR3 sequences, around 13% of which are singletons. Sequences were obtained from blood. These receptors all stem from a woman aged 35 to 49 with Graves' hyperthyroidism.

This clonotype was found many times. The chain combines TRBV5-1 with TRBJ1-2; unclear D gene. Trimming left V 4 bases short and J 5 bases short, with 12 bases between. CDR3 length: 13 amino acids. Germline CDR1 SGHRS, CDR2 YFSETQ. As DNA, the CDR3 is TGCGCCAGCAGCGAAGCAGATCTGTATGGCTACACCTTC. It is translated as CASSEADLYGYTF.

This clonotype was observed at least ten times. The rearrangement links TRBV6-1 to TRBJ2-7; a possible D gene is TRBD2 (6 bases). Germline CDR1 and CDR2: MNHNS and SASEGT. V shed 8 bases and J shed 2 bases, with 16 bases lying between them. The CDR3 length is 14 residues. The CDR3 reads CASRRDSMAYEQYF. The CDR3, as DNA: TGTGCCAGCCGGAGGGACTCAATGGCCTACGAGCAGTACTTC.

The chain employs TRBV4-1 and TRBJ2-7; D ambiguous. Germline CDR1 and CDR2: MGHRA and YSYEKL. Between the trimmed V and J ends, which lost 0 bases and 4 bases, there was a span of 7 bases. The length of the CDR3 is 13 residues. The CDR3 sequence: CASSQDLPYEQYF. CDR3 DNA sequence: TGCGCCAGCAGCCAAGATCTTCCGTACGAGCAGTACTTC.

This clonotype was detected ten times or more. The genes are TRBV11-2 and TRBJ2-5, with 10 bases fitting TRBD1. Germline loops: CDR1 SGHAT, CDR2 FQNNGV. The CDR3 has 15 residues. Losses at the gene ends were 5 bases for V and 4 bases for J; bases not matched to a gene: 7. The CDR3 region has the DNA TGTGCCAGCAGCCTGGGACGGACAGGGGGAGAGACCCAGTACTTC. Its translation is CASSLGRTGGETQYF.

This clonotype was observed many times. The V call is TRBV18, the J call TRBJ1-1; D gene unclear. The germline V gene encodes CDR1 KGHSH and CDR2 LQKENI. The CDR3 runs to 13 residues. The ends were cut back, 3 bases at V and 4 bases at J, with 9 bases in the middle. CDR3 nucleotide sequence: TGTGCCAGCTCACCGGCAGGCCCCACTGAAGCTTTCTTT. This encodes CASSPAGPTEAFF.

V usage is TRBV7-9 and J usage is TRBJ1-2, with D maybe TRBD1 (6 bases). Looked up from germline, CDR1 is SEHNR and CDR2 is FQNEAQ (reference sequence). This CDR3 region has 12 residues. Deletions cut 5 bases from V and 7 bases from J, with 11 bases between. CDR3 bases: TGTGCCAGCAGCAAACAGGGACTTGGCTACACCTTC. Residues: CASSKQGLGYTF.

This clonotype was picked up many times. The gene calls are TRBV24-1 and TRBJ2-1; D is tentatively TRBD1 or TRBD2 (5 bases each). V was shortened by 6 bases and J by 2 bases, with 7 bases between the two germline ends. The CDR3 is 13 amino acids. Germline-derived CDR1 and CDR2 are KGHDR and SFDVKD. CDR3 in DNA: TGTGCCACCAGTAGGGACCCCTACAATGAGCAGTTCTTC. This codes for CATSRDPYNEQFF.

This clonotype was observed many times. The chain combines TRBV2 with TRBJ1-1; D is perhaps TRBD1 (6 bases). The V gene's germline CDR1 is SNHLY and CDR2 FYNNEI. V lost 7 bases to trimming and J lost 3 bases, with 9 bases between them. The CDR3 sequence is 12 residues long. The CDR3 reads CASTRTDTEAFF. For the CDR3, the DNA is TGTGCCAGCACCCGGACAGACACTGAAGCTTTCTTT.

This clonotype was detected a few times. The chain employs TRBV29-1 and TRBJ1-2; TRBD1 might be the D (5 bases). Trimming took off 5 bases at V and 0 bases at J, with 16 bases between the two ends. The CDR3 runs 15 residues. Per the germline V gene, CDR1 is SQVTM and CDR2 is ANQGSEA. CDR3 nucleotides: TGCAGCGTTACAGGTTGGGAAGACTCTAACTATGGCTACACCTTC. This gives the protein CSVTGWEDSNYGYTF. The full variable domain, in which reference TRBV29-1 and TRBJ1-2 provide the parts outside the CDR3, is SAVISQKPSRDICQRGTSLTIQCQVDSQVTMMFWYRQQPGQSLTLIATANQGSEATYESGFVIDKFPISRPNLTFSTLTVSNMSPEDSSIYLCSVTGWEDSNYGYTFGSGTRLTVV.

This clonotype appeared many times. This rearrangement joins TRBV3-1 to TRBJ2-1; D ambiguous. CDR1 is LGHDT, CDR2 YNNKEL, per germline (reference sequence). Trimming pared 1 base from V and 5 bases from J, leaving 12 bases between. The CDR3 covers 15 residues. CDR3 sequence (DNA): TGTGCCAGCAGCCAAGGTGGCGTCGGACACAATGAGCAGTTCTTC. Its protein product is CASSQGGVGHNEQFF.

This clonotype occurred a few times. This sequence joins TRBV28 and TRBJ2-1; TRBD2 agrees at 7 bases. CDR3 length: 15 residues. Germline CDR1 reads MDHEN; CDR2 reads SYDVKM. Trimming cost V 6 bases and J 2 bases; bases outside gene matches: 7. DNA of the CDR3: TGTGCCAGCAGGGAGCGGGAAGTACCCTACAATGAGCAGTTCTTC. This sequence encodes CASREREVPYNEQFF.

The chain has TRBV7-9 and TRBJ2-6, with 16 bases identical to TRBD2. Losses at the gene ends were 4 bases for V and 4 bases for J; bases not matched to a gene: 4. The CDR3 sequence is 18 residues long. Germline V gene sequence: CDR1 SEHNR, CDR2 FQNEAQ (reference sequence). The DNA of the CDR3 is TGTGCCAGCAGCTCGGGACTAGCGGGAGGGACAGGGGCCAACGTCCTGACTTTC. This sequence encodes CASSSGLAGGTGANVLTF.

This clonotype was seen many times. The chain is built from TRBV20-1 and TRBJ2-1; 10 bases are a match to TRBD2. The CDR3 sequence is 13 residues long. The germline V gene has CDR1 DFQATT and CDR2 SNEGSKA (reference sequence). The trim removed 3 bases at V and 10 bases at J, leaving 6 bases unmatched. Written as DNA, the CDR3 is TGCAGTGCTAGGGGGGTAGCGGGAGGAGAGCAGTTCTTC. Its translation: CSARGVAGGEQFF.

This clonotype was observed a few times. The chain joins TRBV3-1 to TRBJ2-1; tentatively, D is TRBD2 (5 bases). Germline assignment: CDR1 LGHDT and CDR2 YNNKEL (reference sequence). V was cut by 2 bases and J by 9 bases, with 17 bases left in between. CDR3 size: 15 residues. CDR3 nucleotide sequence: TGTGCCAGCAGCCAATACACACCACCCGGGATTGAGCAGTTCTTC. It specifies CASSQYTPPGIEQFF.

Remarks on this clonotype: This could be a read error, since a much larger clone is one nucleotide away. The chain has TRBV3-1 and TRBJ2-5; D tentatively fits TRBD1 or TRBD2 (6 bases each). Germline assignment: CDR1 LGHDT and CDR2 YNNKEL (reference sequence). The CDR3 loop spans 15 amino acids. Trimming pared 1 base from V and 4 bases from J, leaving 13 bases between. In nucleotides, the CDR3 is TGTGCCAGCAGCCAAGCCACAGGGACTGGAGAGACCCAGTACTTC. The encoded protein is CASSQATGTGETQYF.

This clonotype came up a few times. The rearrangement uses TRBV7-2 and TRBJ1-2, with D possibly matching TRBD1 (6 bases). There are 15 residues in the CDR3. Trimming removed 5 bases at V and 4 bases at J, with 17 bases between. Germline-derived CDR1 and CDR2 are SGHTA and FQGNSA. The CDR3 bases are TGTGCCAGCAGCCCCGGGGCGGGGGGCAGCTATGGCTACACCTTC. This sequence encodes CASSPGAGGSYGYTF.

This clonotype was observed many times. CDR3 nucleotide sequence: TGTGCCAGCAGTTCCCCCGATGGTCTGAGCACAGATACGCAGTATTTT. It yields the protein CASSSPDGLSTDTQYF. V gene TRBV28 combines with J gene TRBJ2-3; no definite D call. V was cut by 4 bases and J by 0 bases, with 14 bases left in between. The CDR3 sequence is 16 residues long. Germline V gene sequence: CDR1 MDHEN, CDR2 SYDVKM.

This clonotype was seen at least ten times. The chain couples TRBV5-1 to TRBJ2-5; D not resolved. The CDR3 length is 12 residues. The germline CDR1 and CDR2 sequences are SGHRS and YFSETQ. The germline V and J ends were trimmed by 1 base and 5 bases, with 6 bases remaining between them. The CDR3 sequence is CASSLNEETQYF. DNA for the CDR3: TGCGCCAGCAGCTTGAATGAGGAGACCCAGTACTTC.

To note about this clonotype: A clone one base away is much larger, so this may be a read error. The genes are TRBV7-9 and TRBJ2-1; D is perhaps TRBD2 (5 bases). V was clipped by 6 bases and J by 10 bases, with 19 bases between them. Germline values: CDR1 SEHNR, CDR2 FQNEAQ (reference sequence). The CDR3 consists of 14 residues. CDR3 residues: CASSPSGLGYEQFF. CDR3 DNA: TGTGCCAGCAGTCCGAGCGGCCTTGGTTACGAGCAGTTCTTC.

The chain combines TRBV7-2 with TRBJ2-5, with 10 bases fitting TRBD2. J lost 0 bases, V lost 3 bases, and 4 bases had no gene match. The CDR3 spans 16 residues. Germline CDR1 SGHTA, CDR2 FQGNSA. CDR3 nucleotide sequence: TGTGCCAGCAGCTTCCGTACTAGCGGGGACCAAGAGACCCAGTACTTC. This translates into CASSFRTSGDQETQYF.

The rearrangement uses TRBV29-1 and TRBJ2-7; D perhaps matches TRBD2 (5 bases). V was trimmed by 2 bases and J by 4 bases, leaving 15 bases between them. The germline V gene encodes CDR1 SQVTM and CDR2 ANQGSEA. The CDR3 covers 14 residues. CDR3 bases: TGCAGCGTTGAACTAAAGGTCCCGGGGTACGAGCAGTACTTC. It translates to CSVELKVPGYEQYF.

This clonotype has at least ten counts. This chain uses TRBV30 with TRBJ2-7; 12 nucleotides match TRBD2. V shed 2 bases and J 2 bases; nucleotides not matched to a gene: 4. The germline gives CDR1 GTSNPN, CDR2 SVGIG (reference sequence). The CDR3 has 15 amino acids. This chain's CDR3 is CAWSLGLAGPYEQYF. CDR3 DNA sequence: TGTGCCTGGAGTCTAGGACTAGCGGGGCCCTACGAGCAGTACTTC.

The chain couples TRBV19 to TRBJ2-7, with TRBD2 as a possible D gene (6 bases). The germline CDR1 and CDR2 sequences are LNHDA and SQIVND (reference sequence). The ends were cut back, 10 bases at V and 0 bases at J, with 19 bases in the middle. CDR3 length: 15 residues. The CDR3 DNA is TGTGCCACCTCATCCGGTGACGGGAGCTCCTACGAGCAGTACTTC. It encodes CATSSGDGSSYEQYF. Combining the CDR3 with reference TRBV19 and TRBJ2-7 gives the whole variable domain DGGITQSPKYLFRKEGQNVTLSCEQNLNHDAMYWYRQDPGQGLRLIYYSQIVNDFQKGDIAEGYSVSREKKESFPLTVTSAQKNPTAFYLCATSSGDGSSYEQYFGPGTRLTVT.

The table lists this clonotype with many counts. This chain links TRBV5-1 with TRBJ2-5, with D unresolved. The V end lost 4 bases, the J end lost 5 bases, and 12 bases lay between the germline ends. Looked up from germline, CDR1 is SGHRS and CDR2 is YFSETQ. CDR3 size: 13 residues. CDR3 DNA: TGCGCCAGCAGCCTGGGCATGGGGGAGACCCAGTACTTC. As protein: CASSLGMGETQYF.